This entry concerns a single T cell receptor (beta chain). This entry comes from a study of blood T cell repertoires in COVID-19. Turning to the study itself: The United States, Italy and Spain were the sources of the acute and convalescent COVID-19 samples. From T cells, B-cell-depleted T cells, or PBMCs came the material, which was cDNA or gDNA.

The protocol was immunoSEQ multiplex PCR, while the TCRdb copy is restricted to in-frame clones and leaves out a portion. The sample lists over 200,000 clones, over 75% occurring once. Trimming took 4 bases from V and 4 from J, leaving 13 bases between them. The CDR3 loop spans 14 amino acids. The germline CDR1 and CDR2 sequences are MNHEY and SMNVEV (reference sequence). The genes are TRBV27 and TRBJ1-1, with D perhaps matching TRBD1 (5 bases). The sequencing sample was made of peripheral blood. The TCR sequence derives from a middle-aged man with active or convalescent COVID-19. This CDR3 reads CASSSQQGTTEAFF. The CDR3 DNA sequence: TGTGCCAGCAGTTCCCAGCAGGGAACCACTGAAGCTTTCTTT.